This TCR beta chain was recorded in a study of CD8+ T cells in alopecia areata. Study-wide context: Treatment ran 6 to 18 months, with 6 months of follow-up afterward.

V lost 0 bases and J 4 bases, leaving 12 bases between the germline ends. Per germline, CDR1 SQVTM and CDR2 ANQGSEA. This CDR3 region has 14 residues. Treatment described: oral pan-JAK inhibitor, 5-10 mg twice daily. PBMCs yielded sorted CD4+ and CD8+ T cells. The sequencing template was cDNA reverse transcribed from extracted RNA. Only in-frame clones appear in the TCRdb table, and some are missing; sequencing was by immunoSEQ multiplex PCR. The sample carries 150,000 to 200,000 clones, 40% to 65% recorded once. The chain employs TRBV29-1 and TRBJ1-2; D gene ambiguous. The specimen was CD8+ T cells sorted from blood, collected at week 24, from a patient treated with tofacitinib. The receptor was derived from a human donor with alopecia areata. This CDR3 is CSVEDSREGYGYTF. CDR3 DNA: TGCAGCGTTGAAGATTCTAGGGAGGGCTATGGCTACACCTTC.